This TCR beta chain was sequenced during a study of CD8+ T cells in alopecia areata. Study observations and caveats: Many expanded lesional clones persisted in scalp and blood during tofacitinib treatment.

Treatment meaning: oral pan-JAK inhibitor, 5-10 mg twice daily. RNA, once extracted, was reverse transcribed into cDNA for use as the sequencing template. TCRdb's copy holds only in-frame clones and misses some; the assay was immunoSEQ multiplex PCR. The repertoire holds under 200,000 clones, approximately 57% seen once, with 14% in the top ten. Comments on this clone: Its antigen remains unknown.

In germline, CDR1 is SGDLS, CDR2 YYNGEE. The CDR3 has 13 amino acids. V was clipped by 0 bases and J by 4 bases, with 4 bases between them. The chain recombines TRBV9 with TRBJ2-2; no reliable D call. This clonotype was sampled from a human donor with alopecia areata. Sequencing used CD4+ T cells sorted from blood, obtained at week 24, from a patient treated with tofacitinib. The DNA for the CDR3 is TGTGCCAGCAGCGTAGTGGTCACCGGGGAGCTGTTTTTT. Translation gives CASSVVVTGELFF. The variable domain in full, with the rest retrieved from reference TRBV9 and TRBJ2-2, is DSGVTQTPKHLITATGQRVTLRCSPRSGDLSVYWYQQSLDQGLQFLIQYYNGEERAKGNILERFSAQQFPDLHSELNLSSLELGDSALYFCASSVVVTGELFFGEGSRLTVL.